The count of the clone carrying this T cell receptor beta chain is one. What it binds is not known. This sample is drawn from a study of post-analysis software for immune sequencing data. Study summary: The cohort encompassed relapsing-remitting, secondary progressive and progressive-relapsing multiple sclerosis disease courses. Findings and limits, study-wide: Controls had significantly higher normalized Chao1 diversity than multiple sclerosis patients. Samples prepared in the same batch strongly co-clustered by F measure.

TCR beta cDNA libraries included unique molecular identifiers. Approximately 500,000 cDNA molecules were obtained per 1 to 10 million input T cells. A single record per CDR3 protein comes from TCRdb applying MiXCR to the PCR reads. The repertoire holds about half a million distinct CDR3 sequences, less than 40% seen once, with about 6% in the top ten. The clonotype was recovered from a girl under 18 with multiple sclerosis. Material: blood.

The CDR3 DNA sequence: TGTGCCAGCGTGACAGCGAACTATGGCTACACCTTC. Translated: CASVTANYGYTF. The chain recombines TRBV2 with TRBJ1-2; D is perhaps TRBD1 (5 bases). Germline V CDR1 and CDR2: SNHLY, FYNNEI. This CDR3 region has 12 residues. The germline V and J ends were trimmed by 8 bases and 2 bases, with 9 bases remaining between them. The complete variable domain, with remaining parts taken from reference TRBV2 and TRBJ1-2, reads EPEVTQTPSHQVTQMGQEVILRCVPISNHLYFYWYRQILGQKVEFLVSFYNNEISEKSEIFDDQFSVERPDGSNFTLKIRSTKLEDSAMYFCASVTANYGYTFGSGTRLTVV.